The entry that follows covers one T cell receptor (beta chain) sequence. Its target is unknown. DNA and RNA were both co-extracted from approximately 20-30 mg of bulk tissue that had not been sorted. This sample was included in a study of tumor-infiltrating lymphocytes in primary liver carcinoma. Regarding the study as a whole: Tumor-blood pairs (like tumor-adjacent pairs) overlapped less than tumor region pairs did. Tumors had a top-250-clone fraction that was significantly higher than blood (p = 0.039).

The template, roughly 0.45 ug total RNA, yielded TCR beta cDNA made with a constant-region primer. Nested multiplex PCR, run for three rounds with slightly modified ARM-PCR, yielded TCR beta libraries. The first two PCR rounds used TRBV1-TRBV30 primers with a Cbeta primer, nine to ten cycles each. TCRdb re-called the multiplex PCR reads through MiXCR, storing one row per CDR3 protein. Here the sample spans some 190,000 distinct CDR3 sequences, around four fifths being singletons. J gave up 8 bases and V 4 bases, and 19 bases lay outside the gene matches. The germline V gene has CDR1 SGHNT and CDR2 YENEEA. The CDR3 has 17 amino acids.

The chain carries TRBV11-3 and TRBJ1-2; 7 positions match TRBD1. Sequenced material: tumor tissue from primary liver carcinoma. The origin of this receptor is a man in his forties or fifties with primary liver carcinoma and hepatitis B virus infection. The CDR3 region has the DNA TGTGCCAGCAGCTCAACGGGACAGTCCTCATCCCGCTCCGGCTACACCTTC. Translating it yields CASSSTGQSSSRSGYTF. The complete variable domain, with remaining parts taken from reference TRBV11-3 and TRBJ1-2, reads EAGVVQSPRYKIIEKKQPVAFWCNPISGHNTLYWYLQNLGQGPELLIRYENEEAVDDSQLPKDRFSAERLKGVDSTLKIQPAELGDSAVYLCASSSTGQSSSRSGYTFGSGTRLTVV.